The present T cell receptor (beta chain) was sequenced within a study of control samples from healthy donors and cancer patients. Sequencing used immunoSEQ multiplex PCR; TCRdb keeps in-frame clones, though not all of them. The sample records 75,000 to 90,000 clones, about 91% being singletons. This clone was seen only once. The CDR3 is 15 amino acids. V lost 8 bases and J lost 4, with 20 bases in between. The V gene's germline CDR1 is MNHEY and CDR2 SMNVEV (reference sequence). Specimen: blood. The chain carries TRBV27 and TRBJ1-2, with a possible D match to TRBD1 (6 bases). The TCR was taken from a man aged 50 or older in good health. The CDR3 region is CASRSVGGTIYGYTF. In nucleotides, the CDR3 is TGTGCCAGCCGGTCGGTAGGGGGAACTATCTATGGCTACACCTTC.